This T cell receptor beta chain was captured in a study of beta chain features in type 1 diabetes. In the study overall: Age, gender and cell yields were alike across patients and healthy donors. Summed over all samples, the examined sorted cells came to 100 million to 130 million. Study findings and constraints: Diminished insertions and augmented deletions at VDJ junctions characterized type 1 diabetes patients. Moderately but significantly shorter TCRB CDR3s were found in Type 1 diabetes patients in all four CD4+ subsets. Naive, central memory and Treg TCRB repertoires appeared more alike in patients than in healthy donors.

All of the isolated RNA was reverse transcribed, so expressed TCRB transcripts were sequenced. Sequencing was performed with immunoSEQ multiplex PCR; in TCRdb, only in-frame clones are kept and a portion is missing. The table lists about 710,000 clones, about 14% of them singletons. Germline loops: CDR1 DFQATT, CDR2 SNEGSKA (reference sequence). V lost 1 base to trimming and J lost 5 bases, with 2 bases between them. The CDR3 consists of 10 residues. A few counts support this clone. Its cognate antigen is unknown. In the same sample, other DNA sequences code for this CDR3. The TCR comes from a man between 18 and 35 years old with type 1 diabetes. V gene TRBV20-1 combines with J gene TRBJ1-2; D not certain. The sequenced material came from naive CD4+ T cells from blood. CDR3 sequence reads: CSARGYGYTF. Written as DNA, the CDR3 is TGCAGTGCTAGAGGATATGGCTACACCTTC.